This entry describes one T cell receptor (beta chain). The target antigen is unknown. This specimen belongs to a study of identical twins. Study-level points and caveats: Insertions ran lower in abundant cord blood beta clonotypes, though not in memory repertoires. Within monozygotic twins, out-of-frame TCR alpha sharing was underestimated by the models.

Unique molecular identifiers were in the cDNA, with template-switch universal primer binding. TCRdb recomputed calls from the 5' RACE reads with MiXCR, one row per CDR3 protein. The profile covers 1.5 million or so distinct CDR3 sequences, with roughly 35% appearing a single time and over 0.25% taken by the ten largest. CDR1 and CDR2 from the germline V gene are DFQATT and SNEGSKA (reference sequence). The V gene lost 1 base and the J gene lost 3 bases, with 16 bases spanning the gap. This CDR3 has 16 amino acids. The TCR sequence derives from a newborn girl in good health. Sequenced: cord blood. The chain recombines TRBV20-1 with TRBJ2-1, with D uncertain. CDR3 residues: CSARVHSQLNYNEQFF. CDR3 nucleotide sequence: TGCAGTGCTAGAGTCCACTCCCAACTTAACTACAATGAGCAGTTCTTC.